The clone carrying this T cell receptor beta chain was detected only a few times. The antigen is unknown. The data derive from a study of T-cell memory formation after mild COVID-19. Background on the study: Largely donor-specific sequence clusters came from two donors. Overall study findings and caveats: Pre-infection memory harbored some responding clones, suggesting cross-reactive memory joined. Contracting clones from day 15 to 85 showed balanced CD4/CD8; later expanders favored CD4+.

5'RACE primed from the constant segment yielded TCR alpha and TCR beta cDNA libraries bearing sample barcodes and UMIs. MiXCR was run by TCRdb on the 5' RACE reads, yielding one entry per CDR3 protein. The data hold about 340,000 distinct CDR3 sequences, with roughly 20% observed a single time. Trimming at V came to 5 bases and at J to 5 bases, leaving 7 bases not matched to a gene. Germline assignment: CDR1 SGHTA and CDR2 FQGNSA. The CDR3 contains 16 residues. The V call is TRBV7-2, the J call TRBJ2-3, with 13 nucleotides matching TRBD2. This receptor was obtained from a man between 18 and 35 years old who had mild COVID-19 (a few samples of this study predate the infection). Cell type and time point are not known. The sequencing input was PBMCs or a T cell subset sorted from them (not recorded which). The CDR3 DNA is TGTGCCAGCAGCCCCGGGACTAGCGGGGTCGGAGATACGCAGTATTTT. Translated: CASSPGTSGVGDTQYF.